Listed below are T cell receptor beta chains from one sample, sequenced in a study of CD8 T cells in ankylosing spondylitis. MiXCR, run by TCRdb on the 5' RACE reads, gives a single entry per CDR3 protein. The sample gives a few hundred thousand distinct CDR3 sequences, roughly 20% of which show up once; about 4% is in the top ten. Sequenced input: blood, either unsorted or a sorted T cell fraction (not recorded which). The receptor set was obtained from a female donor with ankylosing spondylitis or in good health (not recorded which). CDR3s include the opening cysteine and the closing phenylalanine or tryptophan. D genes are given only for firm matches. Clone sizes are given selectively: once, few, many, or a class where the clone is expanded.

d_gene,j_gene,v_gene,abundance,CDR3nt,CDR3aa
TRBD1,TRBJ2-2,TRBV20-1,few,TGCAGTGCTAGTGTGGACAGGGGCACCGGGGAGCTGTTTTTT,CSASVDRGTGELFF
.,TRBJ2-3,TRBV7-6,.,TGTGCCAGCACCTACGAGGCGGACTACACAGATACGCAGGATTTT,CASTYEADYTDTQDF
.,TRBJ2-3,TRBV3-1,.,TGTGCCAGCAGCCAAGAAGAAGATACGCAGTATTTT,CASSQEEDTQYF
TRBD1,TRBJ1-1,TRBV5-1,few,TGCGCCAGCAGCTCCCGGACAGGGGGAGGCACTGAAGCTTTCTTT,CASSSRTGGGTEAFF
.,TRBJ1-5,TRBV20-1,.,TGCAGTGCTAGAGAGGGGTCATGGCAGCCCCAGCATTTT,CSAREGSWQPQHF
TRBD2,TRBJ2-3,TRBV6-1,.,TGTGCCAGCAGCCCGTGGCTAGCGGGAACCACAGATACGCAGTATTTT,CASSPWLAGTTDTQYF
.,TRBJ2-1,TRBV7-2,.,TGTGCCAGCCTAGGGGGGAGCTCCTACAATGAGCAGTTCTTC,CASLGGSSYNEQFF
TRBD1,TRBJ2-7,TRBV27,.,TGTGCCAGCAGACTCCCGGGACAGGGGGACTACGAGCAGTACTTC,CASRLPGQGDYEQYF
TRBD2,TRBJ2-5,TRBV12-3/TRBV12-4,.,TGTGCCAGCAGCATACTAGCGGTGAGGGGAGAGACCCAGTACTTC,CASSILAVRGETQYF
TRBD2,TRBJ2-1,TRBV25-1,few,TGTGCCAGCAGTGAATTCCTGCTGGGGCGGGAGGGTGGTGAGCAGTTCTTC,CASSEFLLGREGGEQFF
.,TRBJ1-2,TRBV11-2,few,TGTGCCAGCAGCCGCCGCCTGTTAGACTCTTATGGCTACACCTTC,CASSRRLLDSYGYTF
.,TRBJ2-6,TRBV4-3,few,TGCGCCAGCAGCCAAGATGTGGGTACTGGGGCCAACGTCCTGACTTTC,CASSQDVGTGANVLTF
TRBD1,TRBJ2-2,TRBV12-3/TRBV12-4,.,TGTGCCAGCAGGGACACAGGGGACCCGAACACCGGGGAGCTGTTTTTT,CASRDTGDPNTGELFF
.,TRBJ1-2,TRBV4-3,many,TGCGCCAGCAGCCAATCTACATCCGGTGGCTACACCTTC,CASSQSTSGGYTF
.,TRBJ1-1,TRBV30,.,TGTGCCTGGAGTCGTTCTATAGGGAGCCGGAACACTGAAGCTTTCTTT,CAWSRSIGSRNTEAFF
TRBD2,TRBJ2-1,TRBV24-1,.,TGTGCCACCAGTGATTTCGCCGGGACTACCTACAATGAGCAGTTCTTC,CATSDFAGTTYNEQFF